The 32 T cell receptor beta chains below were found in one sample sequenced in a study of cytomegalovirus exposure and HLA in healthy donors. PCR employed 60 Vbeta and 13 Jbeta primers. Assay used: immunoSEQ multiplex PCR; TCRdb lists only in-frame clones, some missing. The sample consists of some 150,000 clones, roughly 85% of them appearing once. The sample consisted of PBMCs. These receptors originate from a male donor in good health and CMV-seronegative.

This rearrangement joins TRBV10-3 to TRBJ1-1; 8 bases are shared with TRBD1. Looked up from germline, CDR1 is ENHRY and CDR2 is SYGVKD. V lost 10 bases to trimming and J lost 6 bases; unmatched junction nucleotides: 7. The CDR3 totals 12 residues. Written as DNA, the CDR3 is TGTGCCACCCTGGGACAGGATGCTGAAGCTTTCTTT. This gives the protein CATLGQDAEAFF.

The chain is built from TRBV9 and TRBJ2-7; 11 bases match TRBD1. Germline CDR1 and CDR2: SGDLS and YYNGEE. The CDR3 is 15 amino acids. The junction had 7 bases not matched to a gene; V was cut back by 2 bases and J by 6 bases. This CDR3 reads CASSVTPGTGGEQYF. The CDR3 nucleotides read TGTGCCAGCAGCGTCACACCCGGGACAGGGGGCGAGCAGTACTTC. Combining the CDR3 with reference TRBV9 and TRBJ2-7 gives the whole variable domain DSGVTQTPKHLITATGQRVTLRCSPRSGDLSVYWYQQSLDQGLQFLIQYYNGEERAKGNILERFSAQQFPDLHSELNLSSLELGDSALYFCASSVTPGTGGEQYFGPGTRLTVT.

This chain connects TRBV27 to TRBJ1-1, with a tentative D call TRBD1 (5 bases). Germline V gene sequence: CDR1 MNHEY, CDR2 SMNVEV (reference sequence). This CDR3 comprises 10 residues. Between the trimmed V and J ends, which lost 9 bases and 11 bases, there was a span of 13 bases. CDR3 amino acids: CARSREGAFF. CDR3 in DNA: TGTGCCAGGTCAAGGGAGGGGGCTTTCTTT.

This clone showed up just once. The genes are TRBV6-5 and TRBJ2-7, with 9 bases that match TRBD1. J was trimmed by 2 bases and V by 1 base; bases with no gene match: 3. CDR3 length equals 15 residues. Germline V lookup: CDR1 MNHEY, CDR2 SVGAGI. This CDR3 is CASSYFTGGTYEQYF. CDR3 DNA sequence: TGTGCCAGCAGTTACTTTACAGGGGGCACCTACGAGCAGTACTTC.

The chain employs TRBV25-1 and TRBJ2-1; 10 bases fit TRBD2. The V and J ends lost 3 bases and 5 bases, in that order; junction bases with no gene match: 13. The CDR3 totals 18 residues. In germline, CDR1 is MGHDK, CDR2 SYGVNS. CDR3 DNA: TGTGCCAGCAGTGACAGTCGGCTAGCGGGGGTCTCGGACAATGAGCAGTTCTTC. Its protein product is CASSDSRLAGVSDNEQFF.

The chain recombines TRBV7-9 with TRBJ2-7, with 15 bases fitting TRBD2. Germline V gene lookup returns CDR1 SEHNR and CDR2 FQNEAQ (reference sequence). The V gene end was trimmed by 3 bases and the J gene end by 7 bases; junction bases not matched to a gene: 4. This CDR3 spans 15 amino acids. DNA for the CDR3: TGTGCCAGCAGCTTGACCGGGACTAGCGGGAGGGAGCAGTACTTC. Translation gives CASSLTGTSGREQYF.

The genes are TRBV27 and TRBJ2-7; TRBD1 matches 7 bases. This CDR3 has 14 amino acids. The V gene end was trimmed by 4 bases and the J gene end by 3 bases; junction bases not matched to a gene: 6. Germline CDR1 is MNHEY and CDR2 is SMNVEV (reference sequence). CDR3 in amino acids: CASSYGTDFYEQYF. The CDR3 coding sequence is TGTGCCAGCAGTTACGGGACAGATTTCTACGAGCAGTACTTC.

V is TRBV6-5 and J is TRBJ1-2; D remains ambiguous. Germline CDR1 reads MNHEY; CDR2 reads SVGAGI. The CDR3 runs 15 residues. V was shortened by 6 bases and J by 2 bases, with 16 bases between the two germline ends. CDR3 nucleotide sequence: TGTGCCAGCAGGTCCTCCAGAGGAAGGAACTATGGCTACACCTTC. Protein: CASRSSRGRNYGYTF.

The chain couples TRBV30 to TRBJ2-7; 8 positions agree with TRBD1. The CDR3 has 12 amino acids. Germline values: CDR1 GTSNPN, CDR2 SVGIG (reference sequence). Trimming removed 5 bases from V and 0 bases from J; junction bases left unmatched: 0. The CDR3 region has the DNA TGTGCCTGGGGACAGGGCTCCTACGAGCAGTACTTC. Translation gives CAWGQGSYEQYF.

V is TRBV7-9 and J is TRBJ2-1; 7 bases align to TRBD2. V gave up 0 bases and J gave up 3 bases; unmatched junction bases: 2. This CDR3 spans 15 amino acids. Germline V lookup: CDR1 SEHNR, CDR2 FQNEAQ (reference sequence). CDR3 nucleotides: TGTGCCAGCAGCTTAGCGCTAGCGGTCTACAATGAGCAGTTCTTC. Residues: CASSLALAVYNEQFF.

CDR3 sequence reads: CASSLSGNQPQHF. CDR3 DNA sequence: TGTGCCAGCAGCTTGTCCGGCAATCAGCCCCAGCATTTT. The rearrangement uses TRBV5-8 and TRBJ1-5, with D unclear. The CDR3 is made up of 13 amino acids. Germline V gene data show CDR1 as SGHTS and CDR2 as YDEGEE. V was shortened by 1 base and J by 2 bases, with 4 bases between the two germline ends.

The rearrangement uses TRBV6-1 and TRBJ1-3; D is possibly TRBD1 (5 bases). This CDR3 is 17 amino acids long. V dropped 2 bases and J dropped 0 bases, with 14 bases sitting between them. Looked up from germline, CDR1 is MNHNS and CDR2 is SASEGT. Here the CDR3 reads CASSEKDTSLSGNTIYF. In DNA, the CDR3 is TGTGCCAGCAGTGAAAAGGACACGAGCCTCTCTGGAAACACCATATATTTT.

CDR3 coding DNA: TGCGCCAGCAGCTTTACGACAGGCCGCATGAACACTGAAGCTTTCTTT. This sequence encodes CASSFTTGRMNTEAFF. The chain employs TRBV5-1 and TRBJ1-1; D may be TRBD1 (6 bases). Trimming took 2 bases from V and 0 from J, leaving 14 bases between them. The V gene's germline CDR1 is SGHRS and CDR2 YFSETQ. The CDR3 runs to 16 residues.

As for this clone: One end of the junction varies from germline; a read error may be responsible. The J gene is TRBJ2-7, the V gene TRBV7-9; TRBD2 aligns across 7 bases. The germline CDR1 and CDR2 sequences are SEHNR and FQNEAQ (reference sequence). The CDR3 is 14 amino acids. In DNA, the CDR3 is TGTTCCAGCAGACATACTAGCGTCTCCTACGAGCAGTACTTC. Translation: CSSRHTSVSYEQYF.

The CDR3 bases are TGTGCCAGCAGCCCCATGAGATACACCGGGGAGCTGTTTTTT. Translating it yields CASSPMRYTGELFF. The chain recombines TRBV14 with TRBJ2-2; D remains ambiguous. Trimming took off 4 bases at V and 3 bases at J, with 9 bases between the two ends. This CDR3 region has 14 residues. The germline CDR1 and CDR2 sequences are SGHDN and FVKESK.

This clone was observed a single time. V is TRBV4-1 and J is TRBJ1-2; the match to TRBD1 covers 9 bases. Germline V gives CDR1 MGHRA, CDR2 YSYEKL. V lost 1 base and J lost 6; bases outside the gene matches: 9. The CDR3 contains 16 residues. The CDR3 bases are TGCGCCAGCAGCCAAGTATATAACCGGGACAGGGATGGCTACACCTTC. Protein product: CASSQVYNRDRDGYTF.

The chain couples TRBV28 to TRBJ1-5, with 8 bases that match TRBD1. Looked up from germline, CDR1 is MDHEN and CDR2 is SYDVKM. This CDR3 is 14 amino acids long. J was trimmed by 5 bases and V by 5 bases; bases with no gene match: 5. The CDR3 DNA is TGTGCCAGCAGTCCGGACAGGGTGGATCAGCCCCAGCATTTT. It yields the protein CASSPDRVDQPQHF.

This clone was detected a few times. The chain couples TRBV30 to TRBJ1-5; perhaps TRBD1 as D (6 bases). CDR1 GTSNPN and CDR2 SVGIG come from the germline V gene (reference sequence). The V gene lost 2 bases and the J gene lost 3 bases, with 8 bases spanning the gap. This CDR3 contains 13 residues. This chain's CDR3 is CAWSRGHNQPQHF. DNA for the CDR3: TGTGCCTGGAGTAGGGGACACAATCAGCCCCAGCATTTT.

This sequence joins TRBV15 and TRBJ1-2, with D hard to call. Trimming shortened V by 3 bases and J by 3 bases, and 17 bases separated the two germline ends. The germline CDR1 and CDR2 sequences are LNHNV and YYDKDF (reference sequence). The CDR3 extends over 16 amino acids. The CDR3: CATSSLPRGWDYGYTF. CDR3 DNA sequence: TGTGCCACCAGCAGTCTCCCCAGAGGGTGGGACTATGGCTACACCTTC.

This chain uses TRBV19 with TRBJ2-4; 8 bases fit TRBD2. V trimming: 6 bases; J trimming: 8 bases; junction bases outside the gene matches: 9. Germline CDR1 is LNHDA and CDR2 is SQIVND (reference sequence). The CDR3 runs 14 residues. This CDR3 is CASSPKRGLDIQYF. The CDR3 bases are TGTGCCAGTAGCCCGAAGCGGGGGTTGGACATTCAGTACTTC.

This chain links TRBV5-3 with TRBJ1-3; D unresolved. TRBV5-3 is an ORF for which the function is uncertain. The CDR3 spans 15 residues. Trimming left V 1 base short and J 0 bases short, with 8 bases between. The CDR3 DNA reads TGTGCCAGAAGCTTGAACAGATCCTCTGGAAACACCATATATTTT. Encoded protein: CARSLNRSSGNTIYF.

This clone occurred a few times. The chain links TRBV2 to TRBJ1-1, with unresolved D. Germline V gives CDR1 SNHLY, CDR2 FYNNEI. Trimming shortened V by 2 bases and J by 1 base, and 2 bases separated the two germline ends. This CDR3 is built from 12 residues. The CDR3 protein is CASSEQNTEAFF. CDR3 bases: TGTGCCAGCAGTGAACAGAACACTGAAGCTTTCTTT.

The rearrangement joins TRBV6-1 to TRBJ2-5, with 11 bases fitting TRBD2. Germline lookup yields CDR1 MNHNS and CDR2 SASEGT. CDR3 length equals 21 residues. Losses at the gene ends were 0 bases for V and 5 bases for J; bases not matched to a gene: 20. CDR3 amino acids: CASSEAKMGRVGLAGIETQYF. In DNA form, the CDR3 reads TGTGCCAGCAGTGAAGCGAAAATGGGCCGGGTCGGACTAGCGGGTATCGAGACCCAGTACTTC.

CDR3 sequence: CASSLDRGYEQYF. DNA of the CDR3: TGTGCCAGCAGCTTAGACAGGGGCTACGAGCAGTACTTC. The V and J genes are TRBV7-3 and TRBJ2-7; TRBD1 agrees at 8 bases. With V trimmed by 2 bases and J by 3 bases, 0 bases remained unmatched. Germline values: CDR1 SGHTA, CDR2 FQGTGA. CDR3 length: 13 residues.

V is TRBV7-9 and J is TRBJ2-2; 8 nucleotides agree with TRBD1. CDR3 length equals 15 residues. From germline, CDR1 is SEHNR and CDR2 FQNEAQ (reference sequence). Unmatched junction bases numbered 7, after V lost 4 bases and J lost 6 bases. Here the CDR3 reads CASSSGQGRPGELFF. CDR3 in DNA: TGTGCCAGCAGCTCTGGACAGGGTCGGCCCGGGGAGCTGTTTTTT.

The rearrangement uses TRBV11-2 and TRBJ1-1; D is perhaps TRBD1 (6 bases). Germline CDR1 SGHAT, CDR2 FQNNGV. Trimming removed 1 base from V and 1 base from J, with 7 bases in between. This CDR3 has 14 amino acids. In DNA, the CDR3 is TGTGCCAGCAGCTTAGCCAGGGGGAACACTGAAGCTTTCTTT. Translating gives CASSLARGNTEAFF. The full variable domain, in which reference TRBV11-2 and TRBJ1-1 provide the parts outside the CDR3, is EAGVAQSPRYKIIEKRQSVAFWCNPISGHATLYWYQQILGQGPKLLIQFQNNGVVDDSQLPKDRFSAERLKGVDSTLKIQPAKLEDSAVYLCASSLARGNTEAFFGQGTRLTVV.

This rearrangement joins TRBV5-6 to TRBJ1-1; D gene ambiguous. Germline values: CDR1 SGHDT, CDR2 YYEEEE. V was shortened by 0 bases and J by 3 bases, with 18 bases between the two germline ends. This CDR3 is built from 17 residues. CDR3 nucleotide sequence: TGTGCCAGCAGCTTGGCTGTGGCCCCCTCTCTGGACACTGAAGCTTTCTTT. Translating gives CASSLAVAPSLDTEAFF.

The V gene is TRBV13, the J gene TRBJ1-1; D gene unclear. V was cut by 5 bases and J by 0 bases, with 7 bases left in between. This CDR3 region has 13 residues. Germline CDR1 PRHDT, CDR2 FYEKMQ (reference sequence). The CDR3 loop is CASSPLMNTEAFF. The CDR3 nucleotides read TGTGCCAGCAGCCCTTTAATGAACACTGAAGCTTTCTTT. Full variable domain (remainder filled in from reference TRBV13 and TRBJ1-1): AAGVIQSPRHLIKEKRETATLKCYPIPRHDTVYWYQQGPGQDPQFLISFYEKMQSDKGSIPDRFSAQQFSDYHSELNMSSLELGDSALYFCASSPLMNTEAFFGQGTRLTVV.

V gene TRBV7-9 combines with J gene TRBJ1-1; D is unresolved. Germline CDR1 and CDR2: SEHNR and FQNEAQ (reference sequence). The ends were cut back, 9 bases at V and 1 base at J, with 3 bases in the middle. The CDR3 length is 10 residues. The CDR3: CASQNTEAFF. The CDR3 DNA sequence: TGTGCCAGTCAGAACACTGAAGCTTTCTTT.

In DNA form, the CDR3 reads TGTGCCAGCAGCTTAGATCTTTCTATATCGCGAGCGGGAAACACCGGGGAGCTGTTTTTT. Amino acids: CASSLDLSISRAGNTGELFF. This chain links TRBV13 with TRBJ2-2; 7 bases line up with TRBD2. CDR1 and CDR2 (germline): PRHDT, FYEKMQ (reference sequence). J was trimmed by 2 bases and V by 1 base; bases with no gene match: 16. The CDR3 runs 20 residues.

V usage is TRBV19 and J usage is TRBJ1-1; possible D gene TRBD1, 6 bases. The CDR3 contains 14 residues. Germline V gene data show CDR1 as LNHDA and CDR2 as SQIVND (reference sequence). Trimming cost V 3 bases and J 0 bases, with 8 bases left between them. CDR3 amino acids: CASSIPGVNTEAFF. The CDR3 DNA follows: TGTGCCAGTAGTATCCCAGGGGTGAACACTGAAGCTTTCTTT.

The chain's CDR3 is CASSLGQGNTEAFF. The CDR3 region has the DNA TGTGCCAGCAGTTTAGGACAGGGCAACACTGAAGCTTTCTTT. The rearrangement joins TRBV27 to TRBJ1-1, with TRBD1 matching over 8 bases. The CDR3 sequence is 14 residues long. The germline CDR1 and CDR2 sequences are MNHEY and SMNVEV (reference sequence). V gave up 2 bases and J gave up 2 bases; unmatched junction bases: 1.